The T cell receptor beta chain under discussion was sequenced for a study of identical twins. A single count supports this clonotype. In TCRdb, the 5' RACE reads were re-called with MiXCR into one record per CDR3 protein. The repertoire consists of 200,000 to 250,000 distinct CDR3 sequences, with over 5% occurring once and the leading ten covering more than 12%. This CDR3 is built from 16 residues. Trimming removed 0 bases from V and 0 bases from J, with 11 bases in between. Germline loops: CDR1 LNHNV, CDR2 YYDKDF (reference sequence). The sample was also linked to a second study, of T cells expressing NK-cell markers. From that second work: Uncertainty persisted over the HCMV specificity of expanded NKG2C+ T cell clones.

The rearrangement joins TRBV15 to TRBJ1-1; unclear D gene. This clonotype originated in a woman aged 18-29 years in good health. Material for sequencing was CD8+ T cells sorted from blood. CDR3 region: CATSRDQSPMNTEAFF. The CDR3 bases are TGTGCCACCAGCAGAGATCAAAGCCCTATGAACACTGAAGCTTTCTTT. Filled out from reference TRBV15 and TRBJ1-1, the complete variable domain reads DAMVIQNPRYQVTQFGKPVTLSCSQTLNHNVMYWYQQKSSQAPKLLFHYYDKDFNNEADTPDNFQSRRPNTSFCFLDIRSPGLGDTAMYLCATSRDQSPMNTEAFFGQGTRLTVV.